These T cell receptor beta chains were read from a single sample in a study of identifying expanded T cells in peripheral blood. Sequencing used immunoSEQ multiplex PCR; TCRdb keeps in-frame clones, though not all of them. The repertoire holds tens of thousands of clones, 70% to 90% seen once, with just over 4.5% in the top ten. Sample: blood. These receptors were collected from a person aged 18 to 75 in good health. Both conserved end residues are part of each CDR3. Each record gives: D gene, clone size, V gene, J gene, CDR3 protein, CDR3 DNA. The D gene is left open where the match is weak. Only some rows state a clone size, as once, few, many or a class for expanded clones.

NA	NA	TRBV7-8	TRBJ1-5	CASSLGTSNQPQHF	TGTGCCAGCAGCTTAGGGACAAGCAATCAGCCCCAGCATTTT
NA	few	TRBV29-1	TRBJ2-5	CSVSPQAETQYF	TGCAGCGTTTCTCCCCAGGCAGAGACCCAGTACTTC
TRBD1	NA	TRBV28	TRBJ2-7	CASSLGQVLYEQYF	TGTGCCAGCAGTTTGGGACAGGTGCTCTACGAGCAGTACTTC
TRBD1	NA	TRBV27	TRBJ2-3	CASRTGGRDTQYF	TGTGCCAGCCGGACAGGGGGCCGAGATACGCAGTATTTT
TRBD2	NA	TRBV5-4	TRBJ2-7	CASSPGLATVEQYF	TGTGCCAGCAGCCCCGGACTAGCGACGGTCGAGCAGTACTTC
NA	NA	TRBV5-1	TRBJ2-1	CASSRLGEQFF	TGCGCCAGCAGTCGCCTGGGTGAGCAGTTCTTC
TRBD1	NA	TRBV28	TRBJ1-2	CASSPLTGVNYGYTF	TGTGCCAGCAGCCCCTTGACAGGGGTTAACTATGGCTACACCTTC
TRBD2	NA	TRBV7-3	TRBJ2-1	CASSPGLARDNEQFF	TGTGCCAGCAGCCCGGGACTAGCGCGCGACAATGAGCAGTTCTTC
NA	NA	TRBV4-2	TRBJ1-6	CASSPDRQVNSPLHF	TGTGCCAGCAGCCCAGACAGACAGGTCAATTCACCCCTCCACTTT
TRBD1	NA	TRBV27	TRBJ2-5	CASSDRGLVQETQYF	TGTGCCAGCAGTGACAGGGGGTTGGTTCAAGAGACCCAGTACTTC
NA	NA	TRBV4-3	TRBJ2-5	CASSPTYGAQETQYF	TGCGCCAGCAGCCCCACGTATGGCGCCCAAGAGACCCAGTACTTC
TRBD2	NA	TRBV7-3	TRBJ2-3	CASSSSGGDTDTQYF	TGTGCCAGCAGCTCTAGCGGGGGGGACACAGATACGCAGTATTTT
NA	once	TRBV9	TRBJ2-5	CASSVEPGETQYF	TGTGCCAGCAGCGTAGAGCCTGGGGAGACCCAGTACTTC
NA	NA	TRBV2	TRBJ1-1	CASSAAGSNTEAFF	TGTGCCAGCAGTGCGGCAGGTAGTAACACTGAAGCTTTCTTT
TRBD1	NA	TRBV15	TRBJ1-2	CATSRGKPGQGSDGYTF	TGTGCCACCAGCAGAGGCAAACCGGGACAGGGATCGGATGGCTACACCTTC
TRBD1	NA	TRBV6-1	TRBJ2-2	CASIGQGGGELFF	TGTGCCAGCATCGGACAGGGCGGCGGGGAGCTGTTTTTT
TRBD2	few	TRBV6-1	TRBJ2-7	CASSLGGEGSYEQYF	TGTGCCAGCAGTCTGGGGGGGGAGGGAAGCTACGAGCAGTACTTC
NA	NA	TRBV5-4	TRBJ1-1	CASSLGSGNTEAFF	TGTGCCAGCAGCTTGGGGTCAGGGAACACTGAAGCTTTCTTT
TRBD1	NA	TRBV19	TRBJ1-2	CASSIGGQGANYGYTF	TGTGCCAGTAGTATAGGCGGACAGGGCGCTAACTATGGCTACACCTTC
NA	once	TRBV6-5	TRBJ2-6	CASSYSGEGANVLTF	TGTGCCAGCAGTTACTCGGGGGAAGGGGCCAACGTCCTGACTTTC
NA	NA	TRBV6-1	TRBJ2-7	CATKSELGSSYEQYF	TGTGCCACTAAATCAGAACTAGGGAGCTCCTACGAGCAGTACTTC
TRBD2	NA	TRBV7-9	TRBJ2-1	CASSLPFGLAREQFF	TGTGCCAGCAGCTTACCCTTTGGACTAGCTAGGGAGCAGTTCTTC
TRBD2	NA	TRBV28	TRBJ2-5	CASSFTSGGEKTQYF	TGTGCCAGCAGTTTTACTAGCGGGGGAGAAAAGACCCAGTACTTC
TRBD2	NA	TRBV5-1	TRBJ2-7	CASSFGGEEQYF	TGCGCCAGCAGCTTTGGGGGGGAAGAGCAGTACTTC
NA	NA	TRBV5-1	TRBJ2-5	CASSFPARGTSPQETQYF	TGCGCCAGCAGCTTCCCGGCCCGGGGGACGAGCCCTCAAGAGACCCAGTACTTC
TRBD1	NA	TRBV5-1	TRBJ1-6	CASSLWGDRVSPLHF	TGCGCCAGCAGCTTGTGGGGGGACAGGGTATCACCCCTCCACTTT
TRBD2	NA	TRBV2	TRBJ2-1	CASSERTSLEFF	TGTGCCAGCAGCGAACGGACTAGTCTGGAGTTCTTC
NA	NA	TRBV4-2	TRBJ2-3	CASSKDGQTSTDTQYF	TGTGCCAGCAGCAAAGACGGACAGACTAGCACAGATACGCAGTATTTT
NA	few	TRBV4-3	TRBJ2-6	CASSQDESSGANVLTF	TGCGCCAGCAGCCAAGATGAGAGCTCTGGGGCCAACGTCCTGACTTTC
TRBD1	NA	TRBV19	TRBJ2-3	CASSMGTGTDTQYF	TGTGCCAGTAGTATGGGGACAGGTACAGATACGCAGTATTTT
NA	few	TRBV6-6	TRBJ1-6	CASSSRLNSPLHF	TGTGCCAGCAGTTCCCGCTTGAATTCACCCCTCCACTTT